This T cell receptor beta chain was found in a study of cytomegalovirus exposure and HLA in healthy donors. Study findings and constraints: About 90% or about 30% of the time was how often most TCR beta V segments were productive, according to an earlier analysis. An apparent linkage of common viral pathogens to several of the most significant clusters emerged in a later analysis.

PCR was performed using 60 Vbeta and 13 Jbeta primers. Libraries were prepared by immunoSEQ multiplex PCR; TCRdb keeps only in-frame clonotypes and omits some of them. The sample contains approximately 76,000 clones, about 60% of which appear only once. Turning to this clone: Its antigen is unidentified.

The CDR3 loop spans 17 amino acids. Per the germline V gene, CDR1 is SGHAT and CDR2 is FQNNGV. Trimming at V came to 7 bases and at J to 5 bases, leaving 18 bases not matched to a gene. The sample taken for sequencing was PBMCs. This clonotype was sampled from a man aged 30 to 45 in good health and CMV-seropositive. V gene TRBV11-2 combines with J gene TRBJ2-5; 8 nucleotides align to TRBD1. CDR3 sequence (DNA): TGTGCCAGCAACTGGGGTGGACAGGGAAGATTTATGGAGACCCAGTACTTC. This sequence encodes CASNWGGQGRFMETQYF.